A single sample gave rise to the 9 T cell receptor beta chains below, sequenced in a study of cytomegalovirus exposure and HLA in healthy donors. Amplification used 60 Vbeta primers and 13 Jbeta primers. TCRdb's table, derived via immunoSEQ multiplex PCR, lists solely in-frame clones and lacks some. The table has under 200,000 clones, approximately 80% seen once. The sequencing sample was made of PBMCs. The receptors here all came from a woman aged 40 to 49 in good health and CMV-seropositive.

The V call is TRBV2, the J call TRBJ2-1, with 9 nucleotides matching TRBD2. This CDR3 has 12 amino acids. Germline lookup yields CDR1 SNHLY and CDR2 FYNNEI. Trimming at V came to 8 bases and at J to 13 bases, leaving 9 bases not matched to a gene. In nucleotides, the CDR3 is TGTGCCAGCCTATACCTTAGCGGGGGACAGTTCTTC. It yields the protein CASLYLSGGQFF. The whole variable domain, remainder taken from reference TRBV2 and TRBJ2-1, is EPEVTQTPSHQVTQMGQEVILRCVPISNHLYFYWYRQILGQKVEFLVSFYNNEISEKSEIFDDQFSVERPDGSNFTLKIRSTKLEDSAMYFCASLYLSGGQFFGPGTRLTVL.

CDR3 bases: TGTGCCAGCAGCTTTTCCACTAGCGGGGGGGCAGGTGAGCAGTTCTTC. This encodes CASSFSTSGGAGEQFF. The chain employs TRBV7-2 and TRBJ2-1; TRBD2 aligns across 13 bases. CDR3 size: 16 residues. Germline assignment: CDR1 SGHTA and CDR2 FQGNSA. V shed 3 bases and J 9 bases; nucleotides not matched to a gene: 8.

The V call is TRBV15, the J call TRBJ2-2; D not resolved. V was clipped by 1 base and J by 7 bases, with 13 bases between them. The CDR3 consists of 15 residues. Per germline, CDR1 LNHNV and CDR2 YYDKDF (reference sequence). The CDR3 bases are TGTGCCACCAGCAGAGTAGCCTCACCCGGCGGGGAGCTGTTTTTT. Protein product: CATSRVASPGGELFF. Using reference TRBV15 and TRBJ2-2 for the parts outside the CDR3, the full variable domain is DAMVIQNPRYQVTQFGKPVTLSCSQTLNHNVMYWYQQKSSQAPKLLFHYYDKDFNNEADTPDNFQSRRPNTSFCFLDIRSPGLGDTAMYLCATSRVASPGGELFFGEGSRLTVL.

The J gene is TRBJ2-1, the V gene TRBV7-8; 15 bases agree with TRBD2. The CDR3 contains 16 residues. Germline values: CDR1 SGHVS, CDR2 FQNEAQ. The V segment lost 1 base and the J segment 10 bases; nucleotides outside the gene matches: 5. CDR3 nucleotide sequence: TGTGCCAGCAGCTTAGGAGGACTAGCGGGGGGGCGCGAGCAGTTCTTC. This translates into CASSLGGLAGGREQFF.

The chain uses TRBV15 and TRBJ1-6; weak D call: TRBD1 (6 bases). V lost 5 bases and J 4 bases, leaving 15 bases between the germline ends. This CDR3 has 16 amino acids. Germline values: CDR1 LNHNV, CDR2 YYDKDF (reference sequence). CDR3 residues: CATSDPGAGYNSPLHF. CDR3 DNA sequence: TGTGCCACCAGCGACCCAGGGGCAGGGTATAATTCACCCCTCCACTTT.

V usage is TRBV9 and J usage is TRBJ1-4, with a tentative D call TRBD1 (6 bases). This CDR3 has 16 amino acids. The V gene's germline CDR1 is SGDLS and CDR2 YYNGEE. V lost 0 bases, J lost 6 bases, and 15 bases lay in between. This CDR3 is CASSVEGGTYDEKLFF. The CDR3 nucleotides read TGTGCCAGCAGCGTAGAGGGTGGGACATACGATGAAAAACTGTTTTTT.

The chain joins TRBV5-1 to TRBJ1-6; TRBD1 matches 7 bases. The J segment lost 8 bases and the V segment lost 4 bases, leaving 6 bases of the junction unmatched. CDR1 is SGHRS, CDR2 YFSETQ, per germline. The CDR3 has 14 amino acids. The chain's CDR3 is CASSPGQPDSPLHF. In DNA, the CDR3 is TGCGCCAGCAGCCCGGGACAGCCGGATTCACCCCTCCACTTT.

The rearrangement links TRBV6-1 to TRBJ2-7, with 7 bases fitting TRBD1. The CDR3 is 17 amino acids. CDR1 is MNHNS, CDR2 SASEGT, per germline. The trim removed 0 bases at V and 2 bases at J, leaving 10 bases unmatched. The CDR3 loop reads CASSEAAKQGITYEQYF. Written as DNA, the CDR3 is TGTGCCAGCAGTGAAGCGGCTAAACAGGGGATCACCTACGAGCAGTACTTC.

The chain employs TRBV19 and TRBJ2-3, with D perhaps TRBD2 (5 bases). This CDR3 contains 15 residues. V gave up 3 bases and J gave up 0 bases, with 10 bases separating them. CDR1 and CDR2 (germline): LNHDA, SQIVND (reference sequence). The CDR3 DNA follows: TGTGCCAGTAGTATTCAAGCGGAGAGCACAGATACGCAGTATTTT. Residues: CASSIQAESTDTQYF.